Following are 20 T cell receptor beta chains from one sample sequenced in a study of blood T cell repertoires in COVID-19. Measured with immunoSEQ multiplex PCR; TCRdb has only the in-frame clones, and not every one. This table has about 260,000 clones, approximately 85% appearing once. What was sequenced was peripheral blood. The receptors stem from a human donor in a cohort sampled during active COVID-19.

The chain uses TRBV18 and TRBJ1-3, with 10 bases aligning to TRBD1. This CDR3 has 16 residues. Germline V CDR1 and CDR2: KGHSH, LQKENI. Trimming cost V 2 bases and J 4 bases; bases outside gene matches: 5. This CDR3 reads CASSPGTGVDGNTIYF. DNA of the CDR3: TGTGCCAGCTCACCAGGGACAGGGGTTGACGGAAACACCATATATTTT.

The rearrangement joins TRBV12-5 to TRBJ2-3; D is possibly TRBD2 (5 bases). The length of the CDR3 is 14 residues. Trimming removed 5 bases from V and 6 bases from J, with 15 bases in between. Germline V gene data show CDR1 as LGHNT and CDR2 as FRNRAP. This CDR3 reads CASGPRAGGDTQYF. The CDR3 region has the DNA TGTGCTAGTGGTCCCCGTGCGGGCGGGGATACGCAGTATTTT.

The CDR3 is CASAGQGLIGAFF. CDR3 nucleotide sequence: TGTGCCAGCGCGGGACAGGGGCTAATAGGAGCTTTCTTT. The rearrangement joins TRBV25-1 to TRBJ1-1; 10 nucleotides agree with TRBD1. The germline V gene has CDR1 MGHDK and CDR2 SYGVNS. The trim removed 8 bases at V and 10 bases at J, leaving 10 bases unmatched. CDR3 length equals 13 residues. Together with reference TRBV25-1 and TRBJ1-1, the CDR3 gives the full variable domain: EADIYQTPRYLVIGTGKKITLECSQTMGHDKMYWYQQDPGMELHLIHYSYGVNSTEKGDLSSESTVSRIRTEHFPLTLESARPSHTSQYLCASAGQGLIGAFFGQGTRLTVV.

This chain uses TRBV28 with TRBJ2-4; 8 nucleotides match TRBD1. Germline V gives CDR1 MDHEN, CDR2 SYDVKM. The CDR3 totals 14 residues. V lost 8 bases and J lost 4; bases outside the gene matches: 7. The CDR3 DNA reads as TGTGCCAGCCGACCAGGACAGGGTAAAAACATTCAGTACTTC. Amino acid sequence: CASRPGQGKNIQYF.

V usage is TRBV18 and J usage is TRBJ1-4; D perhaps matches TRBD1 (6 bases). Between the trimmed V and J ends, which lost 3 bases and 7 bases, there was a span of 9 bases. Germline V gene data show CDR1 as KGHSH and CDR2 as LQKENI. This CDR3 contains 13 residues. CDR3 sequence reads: CASSPGAGEKLFF. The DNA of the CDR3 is TGTGCCAGCTCACCGGGGGCTGGTGAAAAACTGTTTTTT.

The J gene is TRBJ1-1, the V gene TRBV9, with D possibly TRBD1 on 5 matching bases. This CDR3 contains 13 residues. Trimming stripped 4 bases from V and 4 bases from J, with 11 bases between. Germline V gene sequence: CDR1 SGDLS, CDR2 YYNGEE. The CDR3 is CASSLGRVTEAFF. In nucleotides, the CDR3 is TGTGCCAGCAGCCTCGGCAGGGTCACTGAAGCTTTCTTT.

CDR3 sequence: CASSLSGGEQYF. For the CDR3, the DNA is TGCGCCAGCAGCCTCTCTGGCGGCGAGCAGTACTTC. The gene calls are TRBV5-1 and TRBJ2-7; D not resolved. V dropped 4 bases and J dropped 6 bases, with 11 bases sitting between them. The CDR3 sequence is 12 residues long. CDR1 is SGHRS and CDR2 is YFSETQ in the germline V gene.

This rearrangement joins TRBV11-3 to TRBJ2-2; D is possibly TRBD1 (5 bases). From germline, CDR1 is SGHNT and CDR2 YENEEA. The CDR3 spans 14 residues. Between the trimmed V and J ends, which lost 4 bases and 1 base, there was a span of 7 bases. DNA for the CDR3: TGTGCCAGCAGCTCTCAGGGGAACACCGGGGAGCTGTTTTTT. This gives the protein CASSSQGNTGELFF.

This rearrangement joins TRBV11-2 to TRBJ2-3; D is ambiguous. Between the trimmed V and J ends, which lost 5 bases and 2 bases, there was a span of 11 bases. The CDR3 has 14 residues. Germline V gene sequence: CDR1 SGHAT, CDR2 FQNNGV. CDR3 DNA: TGTGCCAGCAGCCTGGGCCCCACCACAGATACGCAGTATTTT. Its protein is CASSLGPTTDTQYF.

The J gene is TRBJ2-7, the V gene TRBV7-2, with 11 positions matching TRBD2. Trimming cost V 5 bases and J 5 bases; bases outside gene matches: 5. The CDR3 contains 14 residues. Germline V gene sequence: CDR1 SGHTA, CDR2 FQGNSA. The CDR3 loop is CASSPTSGGNEQYF. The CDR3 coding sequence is TGTGCCAGCAGCCCTACTAGCGGGGGCAACGAGCAGTACTTC.

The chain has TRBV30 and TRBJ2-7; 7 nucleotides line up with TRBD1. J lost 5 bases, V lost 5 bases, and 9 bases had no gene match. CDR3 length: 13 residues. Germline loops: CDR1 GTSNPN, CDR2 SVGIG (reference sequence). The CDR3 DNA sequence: TGTGCCTGGGACAGGGCAATCTACAACGAGCAGTACTTC. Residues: CAWDRAIYNEQYF.

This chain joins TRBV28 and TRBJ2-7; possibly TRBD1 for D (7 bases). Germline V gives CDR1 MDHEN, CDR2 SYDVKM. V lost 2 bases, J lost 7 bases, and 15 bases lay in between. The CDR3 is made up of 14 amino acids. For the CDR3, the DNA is TGTGCCAGCAGTTTACAGGGGGGCGGTAGAGAGCAGTACTTC. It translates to CASSLQGGGREQYF.

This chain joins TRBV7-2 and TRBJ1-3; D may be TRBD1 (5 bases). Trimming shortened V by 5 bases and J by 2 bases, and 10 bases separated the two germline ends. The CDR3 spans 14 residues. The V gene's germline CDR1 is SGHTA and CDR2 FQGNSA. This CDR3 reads CASSIDSTGNTIYF. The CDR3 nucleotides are TGTGCCAGCAGCATTGACAGTACTGGAAACACCATATATTTT.

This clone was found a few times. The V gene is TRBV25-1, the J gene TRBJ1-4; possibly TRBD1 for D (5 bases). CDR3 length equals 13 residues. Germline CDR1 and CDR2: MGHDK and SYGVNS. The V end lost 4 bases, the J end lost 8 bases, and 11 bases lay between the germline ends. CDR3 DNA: TGTGCCAGCAGTGTGCAGGGCGGCGAAAAACTGTTTTTT. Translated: CASSVQGGEKLFF.

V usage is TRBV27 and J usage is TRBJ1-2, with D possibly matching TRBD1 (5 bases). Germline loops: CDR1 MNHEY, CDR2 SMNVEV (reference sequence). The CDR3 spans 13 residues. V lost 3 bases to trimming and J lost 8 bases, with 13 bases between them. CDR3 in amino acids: CASSFGGFEGYTF. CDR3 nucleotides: TGTGCCAGCAGTTTCGGGGGATTCGAGGGCTACACCTTC.

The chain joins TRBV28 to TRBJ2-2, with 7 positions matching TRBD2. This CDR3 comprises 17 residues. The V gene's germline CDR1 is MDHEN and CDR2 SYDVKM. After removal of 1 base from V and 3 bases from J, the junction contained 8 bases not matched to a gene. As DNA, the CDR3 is TGTGCCAGCAGTTTATTCACCCCTAGCGGCGACACCGGGGAGCTGTTTTTT. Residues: CASSLFTPSGDTGELFF.

CDR3 bases: TGTGCCACCAGCAGAGATCGGAGCGGGTACGGGGGCTACACCTTC. Protein product: CATSRDRSGYGGYTF. The rearrangement links TRBV15 to TRBJ1-2; no clear D. The CDR3 has 15 amino acids. CDR1 LNHNV and CDR2 YYDKDF come from the germline V gene (reference sequence). With 0 bases removed from V and 8 bases from J, the gap between germline ends came to 16 bases. The complete variable domain, with remaining parts taken from reference TRBV15 and TRBJ1-2, reads DAMVIQNPRYQVTQFGKPVTLSCSQTLNHNVMYWYQQKSSQAPKLLFHYYDKDFNNEADTPDNFQSRRPNTSFCFLDIRSPGLGDTAMYLCATSRDRSGYGGYTFGSGTRLTVV.

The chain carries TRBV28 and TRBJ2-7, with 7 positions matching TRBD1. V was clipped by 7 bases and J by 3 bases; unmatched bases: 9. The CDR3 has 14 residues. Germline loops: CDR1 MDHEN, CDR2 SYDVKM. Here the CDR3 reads CASNPPGQNYEQYF. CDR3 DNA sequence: TGTGCCAGCAACCCACCGGGACAGAACTACGAGCAGTACTTC.

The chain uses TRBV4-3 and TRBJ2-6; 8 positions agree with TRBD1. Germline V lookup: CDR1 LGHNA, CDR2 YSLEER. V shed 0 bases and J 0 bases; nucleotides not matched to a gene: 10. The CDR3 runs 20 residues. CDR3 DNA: TGCGCCAGCAGCCAAGATCCCATAGGACAGGGTAGCTCTGGGGCCAACGTCCTGACTTTC. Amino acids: CASSQDPIGQGSSGANVLTF.

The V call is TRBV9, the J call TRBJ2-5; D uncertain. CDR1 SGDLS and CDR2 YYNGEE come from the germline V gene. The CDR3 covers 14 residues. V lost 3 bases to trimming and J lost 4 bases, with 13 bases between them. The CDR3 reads CASSALAGSETQYF. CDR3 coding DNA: TGTGCCAGCAGCGCCTTAGCTGGGTCAGAGACCCAGTACTTC.